These T cell receptor beta chains were read from a single sample in a study of blood T cell repertoires in COVID-19. Using immunoSEQ multiplex PCR, the repertoire was profiled, and TCRdb retains in-frame clones only, with some absent. The sample holds about 160,000 clones, roughly four fifths seen once. The sample taken for sequencing was peripheral blood. These receptors were taken from a human donor in a cohort sampled during active COVID-19. The CDR3 runs from the conserved cysteine through the conserved F or W. The order of the fields is clone size, D gene, CDR3 length, J gene, V gene, CDR3 protein, CDR3 DNA. The D gene is left open where the match is weak. Clone size is stated in some rows and not others, as once, few, many or a class when expanded.

-,-,14,TRBJ2-2,TRBV19,CASSIRLVTGELFF,TGTGCCAGTAGTATCCGACTAGTAACCGGGGAGCTGTTTTTT
-,-,13,TRBJ2-7,TRBV10-3,CAISGTESYEQYF,TGTGCCATCAGTGGGACAGAGTCCTACGAGCAGTACTTC
few,-,14,TRBJ1-1,TRBV6-6,CASSWGGSIAEAFF,TGTGCCAGCAGCTGGGGGGGGAGTATCGCTGAAGCTTTCTTT
-,-,12,TRBJ1-1,TRBV7-9,CASSLQNTEAFF,TGTGCCAGCAGCTTACAGAACACTGAAGCTTTCTTT
-,-,13,TRBJ2-1,TRBV6-2/TRBV6-3,CASSPDRYNEQFF,TGTGCCAGCAGTCCAGACAGATACAATGAGCAGTTCTTC
-,TRBD1,14,TRBJ2-7,TRBV27,CASTRLQGVGEQYF,TGTGCCAGCACCCGCTTACAGGGGGTCGGCGAGCAGTACTTC
-,-,13,TRBJ1-2,TRBV9,CASSVGQEYGYTF,TGTGCCAGCAGCGTAGGACAGGAGTATGGCTACACCTTC
-,TRBD1,15,TRBJ1-1,TRBV7-9,CASSLVQGRLTEAFF,TGTGCCAGCAGCTTAGTACAGGGGCGTTTGACTGAAGCTTTCTTT
-,-,18,TRBJ1-1,TRBV4-3,CASSQDTPTGTSNTEAFF,TGCGCCAGCAGCCAAGATACCCCGACAGGTACTTCGAACACTGAAGCTTTCTTT
-,-,12,TRBJ2-7,TRBV7-2,CASSLFTYEQYF,TGTGCCAGCAGCTTATTTACCTACGAGCAGTACTTC
-,TRBD1,14,TRBJ1-1,TRBV5-1,CASSWGQGKTEAFF,TGCGCCAGCAGCTGGGGACAGGGGAAGACTGAAGCTTTCTTT
-,-,12,TRBJ2-3,TRBV6-2/TRBV6-3,CASSEDMRTQYF,TGTGCCAGCAGTGAGGACATGCGTACGCAGTATTTT
-,TRBD1,15,TRBJ1-1,TRBV3-1/TRBV3-2,CASSALQGAGTEAFF,TGTGCCAGCAGCGCCCTACAGGGGGCCGGAACTGAAGCTTTCTTT
-,-,14,TRBJ1-1,TRBV9,CASSGGPQATEAFF,TGTGCCAGCAGCGGGGGGCCCCAGGCCACTGAAGCTTTCTTT
-,TRBD2,15,TRBJ2-5,TRBV12-5,CASGLAGGLRETQYF,TGTGCTAGTGGTTTAGCGGGAGGCCTTAGGGAGACCCAGTACTTC
-,TRBD1,15,TRBJ1-2,TRBV7-2,CASSLRTGVGYGYTF,TGTGCCAGCAGCTTACGGACAGGGGTGGGCTATGGCTACACCTTC
-,TRBD2,16,TRBJ2-3,TRBV11-2,CASRSSGAIYTDTQYF,TGTGCCAGCAGGAGTAGCGGGGCGATTTACACAGATACGCAGTATTTT
-,TRBD1,12,TRBJ1-2,TRBV11-2,CASSPRGYGYTF,TGTGCCAGCAGCCCCAGGGGGTACGGCTACACCTTC
-,TRBD1,14,TRBJ2-3,TRBV5-1,CASSSGQGTDTQYF,TGCGCCAGCAGCTCCGGACAGGGCACAGATACGCAGTATTTT
few,TRBD2,15,TRBJ2-1,TRBV27,CASSGKLAGGGEQFF,TGTGCCAGCAGTGGGAAGCTAGCGGGAGGTGGGGAGCAGTTCTTC
-,-,15,TRBJ2-4,TRBV27,CASSFGQGAKNIQYF,TGTGCCAGCAGTTTTGGGCAGGGAGCCAAAAACATTCAGTACTTC
-,-,12,TRBJ1-2,TRBV6-5,CASSPGGGGYTF,TGTGCCAGCTCGCCAGGCGGGGGAGGCTACACCTTC
-,-,15,TRBJ2-6,TRBV19,CASSTHSSGANVLTF,TGTGCCAGTAGTACTCACAGCTCTGGGGCCAACGTCCTGACTTTC
-,TRBD2,14,TRBJ2-7,TRBV6-5,CASSSSGSPYEQYF,TGTGCCAGCAGTTCTAGCGGGAGTCCCTACGAGCAGTACTTC
-,TRBD2,21,TRBJ2-1,TRBV5-1,CASSLGIRRLAGGSSYNEQFF,TGCGCCAGCAGCCTGGGTATTCGTAGGCTAGCGGGAGGGAGCTCCTACAATGAGCAGTTCTTC